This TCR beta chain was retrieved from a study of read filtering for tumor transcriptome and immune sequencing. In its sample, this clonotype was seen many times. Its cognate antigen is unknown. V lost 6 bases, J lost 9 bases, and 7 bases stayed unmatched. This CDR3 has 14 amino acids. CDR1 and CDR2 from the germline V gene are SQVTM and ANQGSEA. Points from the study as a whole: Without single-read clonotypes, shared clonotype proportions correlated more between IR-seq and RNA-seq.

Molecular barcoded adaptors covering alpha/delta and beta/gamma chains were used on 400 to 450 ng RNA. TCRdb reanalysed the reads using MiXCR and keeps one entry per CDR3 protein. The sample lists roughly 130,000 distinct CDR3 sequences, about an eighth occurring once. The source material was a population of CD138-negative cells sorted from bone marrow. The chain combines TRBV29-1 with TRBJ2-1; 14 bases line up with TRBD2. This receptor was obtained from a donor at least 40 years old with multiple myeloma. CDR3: CSVRLAGGPSEQFF. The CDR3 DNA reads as TGCAGCGTGCGACTAGCGGGAGGGCCGAGTGAGCAGTTCTTC.